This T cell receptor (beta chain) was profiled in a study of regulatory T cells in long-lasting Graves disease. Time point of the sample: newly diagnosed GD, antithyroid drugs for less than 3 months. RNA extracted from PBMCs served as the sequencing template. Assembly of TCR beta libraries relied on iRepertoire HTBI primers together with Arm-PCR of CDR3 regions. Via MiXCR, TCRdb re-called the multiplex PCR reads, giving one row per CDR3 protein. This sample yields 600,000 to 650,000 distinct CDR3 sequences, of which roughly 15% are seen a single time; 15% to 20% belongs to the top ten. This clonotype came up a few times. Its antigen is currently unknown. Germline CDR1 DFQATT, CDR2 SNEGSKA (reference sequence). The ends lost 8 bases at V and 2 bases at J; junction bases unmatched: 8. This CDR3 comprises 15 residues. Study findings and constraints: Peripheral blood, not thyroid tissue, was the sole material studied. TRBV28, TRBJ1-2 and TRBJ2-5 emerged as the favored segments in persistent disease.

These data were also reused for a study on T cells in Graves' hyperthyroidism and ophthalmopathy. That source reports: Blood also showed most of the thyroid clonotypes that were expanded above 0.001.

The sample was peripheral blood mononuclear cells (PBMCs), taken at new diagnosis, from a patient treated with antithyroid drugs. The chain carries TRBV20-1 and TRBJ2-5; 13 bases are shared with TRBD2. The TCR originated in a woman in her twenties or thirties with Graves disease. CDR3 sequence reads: CSSGLAGVYQETQYF. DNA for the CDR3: TGCAGTTCCGGACTAGCGGGAGTATATCAAGAGACCCAGTACTTC.